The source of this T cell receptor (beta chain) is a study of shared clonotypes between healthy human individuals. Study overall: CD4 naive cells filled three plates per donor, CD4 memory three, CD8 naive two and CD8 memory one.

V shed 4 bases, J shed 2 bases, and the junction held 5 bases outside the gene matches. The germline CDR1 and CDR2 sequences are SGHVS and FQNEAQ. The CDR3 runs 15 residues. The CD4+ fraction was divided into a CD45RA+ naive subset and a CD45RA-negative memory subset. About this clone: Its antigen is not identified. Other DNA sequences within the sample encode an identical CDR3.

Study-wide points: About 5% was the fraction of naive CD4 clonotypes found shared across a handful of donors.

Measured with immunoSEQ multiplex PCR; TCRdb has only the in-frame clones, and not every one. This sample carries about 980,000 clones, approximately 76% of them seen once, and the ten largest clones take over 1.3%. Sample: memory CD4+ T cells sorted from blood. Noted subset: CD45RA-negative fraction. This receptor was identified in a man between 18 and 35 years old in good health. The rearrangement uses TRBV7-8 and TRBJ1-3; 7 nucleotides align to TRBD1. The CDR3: CASSSDRVAGNTIYF. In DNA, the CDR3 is TGTGCCAGCAGCTCAGACAGGGTGGCTGGAAACACCATATATTTT. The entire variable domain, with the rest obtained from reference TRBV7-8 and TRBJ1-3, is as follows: GAGVSQSPRYKVAKRGQDVALRCDPISGHVSLFWYQQALGQGPEFLTYFQNEAQLDKSGLPSDRFFAERPEGSVSTLKIQRTQQEDSAVYLCASSSDRVAGNTIYFGEGSWLTVV.